This T cell receptor (beta chain) was identified during a study of T cell changes during pregnancy in multiple sclerosis. The method was immunoSEQ multiplex PCR; TCRdb's version includes in-frame clones alone and lacks a portion of them. The sample lists approximately 85,000 clones, approximately 93% occurring once. Germline V gives CDR1 SGHRS, CDR2 YFSETQ. This CDR3 is built from 16 residues. The germline V and J ends were trimmed by 4 bases and 5 bases, with 16 bases remaining between them. Sequencing used peripheral blood, obtained in the first trimester of pregnancy. This clonotype originated in a female donor with multiple sclerosis, enrolled in a pregnancy study. The chain joins TRBV5-1 to TRBJ1-6, with a possible D match to TRBD1 (6 bases). CDR3: CASSIQPGQNNSPLHF. CDR3 nucleotide sequence: TGCGCCAGCAGCATACAACCCGGACAGAATAATTCACCCCTCCACTTT.